The present entry profiles one T cell receptor beta chain with its context. This clonotype was detected only a few times. Its antigen remains unidentified. No much larger clone exists at a distance of one base, and base qualities are not known. Preparation of the library involved PCR. Sequenced using an Illumina HiSeq 2500. To reduce PCR and sequencing biases, unique molecular identifiers were incorporated into the TCR beta cDNA libraries. Per 1 to 10 million input T cells, 500,000 or so cDNA molecules were obtained, such that each molecule approximated one T cell. The patient libraries were prepared and sequenced using the same protocol as the earlier healthy control dataset. Within a given batch, samples were prepared together, multiplexed and sequenced on the same HiSeq lane. The paper's data handling went like this. Raw barcoded reads were processed with MIGEC, discarding single-read molecular identifier groups before consensus assembly and CDR3 extraction. Clonotype tables were post-analysed with VDJtools, and diversity was normalized by down-sampling all datasets to the smallest sample size. To correct batch-related cross-sample contamination, repertoire overlap clustering matched CDR3 amino acid sequences but not nucleotide sequences. The public reads were reanalyzed by TCRdb: fastp trimming at Q25, MiXCR alignment, in-frame beta chains only. Here each entry gathers all rows of one CDR3 protein and keeps the most common genes and DNA. TCRdb, rather than the study authors, made the V and J calls. A total of hundreds of thousands of distinct CDR3 sequences appear in this sample, roughly 30% of them only once. The ten largest clones add up to roughly 0.57% of the sample.

The data derive from a study of post-analysis software for immune sequencing data (dated by TCRdb to the mid-2010s). About the study as a whole: Disease courses on record covered relapsing-remitting, secondary progressive and progressive-relapsing multiple sclerosis, though some patients had no subtype annotation. A subset of samples was prepared in parallel using single-end sample barcoding, then pooled and co-amplified after Illumina adapter ligation. Patient repertoires were compared against 11 previously published healthy control repertoires from donors aged roughly 6 to 28 years.

To demonstrate the VDJtools post-analysis software, TCR beta repertoires were profiled from the peripheral blood of 13 young patients with multiple sclerosis. The multiple sclerosis patients were children and adolescents ranging in age from roughly 6 to 15 years. Study-level results and caveats: Direct clustering with F measure showed strong co-clustering of samples prepared in the same batch, prompting a batch-effect correction. Multiple sclerosis patients had significantly lower normalized Chao1 diversity than controls, a result that suggests substantial peripheral T-cell clonal expansion. Significantly higher frequencies in patients than in controls were found for roughly 5 TRBV segments, including TRBV5-6, TRBV5-1 and TRBV20-1. The multiple sclerosis patient group was slightly younger than the control group.

The junction shows trimming of 6 bases on V and 11 bases on J, plus 25 bases between the germline ends. The CDR3 measures 15 amino acids from cysteine to phenylalanine. The only DNA kept is the CDR3, 45 bases in frame from the first base. CDR1 and CDR2 were assigned from the germline V gene as MNHEY and SVGEGT. Sequencing input: blood. The clonotype comes from a girl aged 5 to 17 with multiple sclerosis. The chain joins TRBV6-2 or TRBV6-3 to TRBJ2-5; 6 matching bases give a weak D call of TRBD1. The CDR3 in this case is CASRPDRPSGNEQYF. The DNA sequence is TGTGCCAGCAGACCAGACAGGCCCTCTGGCAATGAGCAGTACTTC.